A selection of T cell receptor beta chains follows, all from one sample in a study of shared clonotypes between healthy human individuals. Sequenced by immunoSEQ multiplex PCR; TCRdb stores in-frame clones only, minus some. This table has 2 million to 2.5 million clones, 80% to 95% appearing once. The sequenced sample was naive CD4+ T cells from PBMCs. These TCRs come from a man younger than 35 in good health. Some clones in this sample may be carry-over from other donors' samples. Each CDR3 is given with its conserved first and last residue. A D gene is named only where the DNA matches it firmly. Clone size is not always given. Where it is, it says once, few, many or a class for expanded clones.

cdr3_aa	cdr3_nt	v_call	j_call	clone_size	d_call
CASSRAGLGGEAFF	TGTGCCAGCAGCCGCGCGGGACTTGGGGGGGAAGCTTTCTTT	TRBV7-9	TRBJ1-1	.	.
CASSSGGGTAFF	TGTGCCAGCAGTTCAGGGGGCGGAACAGCTTTCTTT	TRBV28	TRBJ1-1	.	TRBD1
CASSMKRPAFHRTEAFF	TGTGCCAGTAGTATGAAGAGGCCCGCATTTCATAGGACTGAAGCTTTCTTT	TRBV19	TRBJ1-1	.	.
CASSNKGRSGTEAFF	TGCGCCAGCAGCAATAAGGGGCGGTCGGGCACTGAAGCTTTCTTT	TRBV5-1	TRBJ1-1	.	.
CASRTTGTSGRTEQFF	TGTGCCAGCAGGACTACCGGGACTAGCGGGAGGACTGAGCAGTTCTTC	TRBV28	TRBJ2-1	.	TRBD2
CASKWTSGEQFF	TGTGCCAGCAAATGGACTAGCGGGGAACAGTTCTTC	TRBV11-2	TRBJ2-1	once	TRBD2
CASSQRGMNTEAFF	TGTGCCAGCAGCCAAAGGGGTATGAACACTGAAGCTTTCTTT	TRBV7-9	TRBJ1-1	.	.
CATSRDLAVYNEQFF	TGTGCCACCAGCAGAGATCTAGCAGTCTACAATGAGCAGTTCTTC	TRBV15	TRBJ2-1	.	.
CASSLNRGPYEQYF	TGTGCCAGCAGTTTAAACAGGGGGCCCTACGAGCAGTACTTC	TRBV27	TRBJ2-7	.	TRBD1
CASSALAGRYNEQFF	TGTGCCAGCAGCGCTCTAGCGGGTCGCTACAATGAGCAGTTCTTC	TRBV7-2	TRBJ2-1	.	TRBD2
CVTSRTSDCVRFF	TGTGTCACCAGCAGGACTAGCGATTGTGTAAGGTTCTTC	TRBV7-5	TRBJ2-1	.	.
CASSFGWLAGYTF	TGTGCCAGCAGTTTCGGGTGGTTGGCTGGCTACACCTTC	TRBV28	TRBJ1-2	.	.
CASSKNKGRRQGDYEQYF	TGTGCCAGCAGCAAAAACAAGGGAAGGAGACAGGGGGATTACGAGCAGTACTTC	TRBV21-1	TRBJ2-7	.	.
CASYGVAKTGELFF	TGTGCCAGCTACGGAGTAGCGAAGACCGGGGAGCTGTTTTTT	TRBV28	TRBJ2-2	.	.
CASSLARGGRTAEAFF	TGCGCCAGCAGCTTGGCGAGGGGCGGCCGTACGGCTGAAGCTTTCTTT	TRBV5-1	TRBJ1-1	.	.
CATSTQWTSTNEQFF	TGTGCCACCAGCACCCAATGGACTAGCACAAATGAGCAGTTCTTC	TRBV15	TRBJ2-1	.	TRBD2
CASSELRGPTEAFF	TGTGCCAGCAGTGAATTGAGGGGGCCTACTGAAGCTTTCTTT	TRBV2	TRBJ1-1	once	TRBD1
CASSPPQGAHQPQHF	TGTGCCAGCTCACCACCACAGGGGGCCCATCAGCCCCAGCATTTT	TRBV18	TRBJ1-5	.	TRBD1
CASSAYSGSSNQPQHF	TGTGCCAGTAGTGCGTATTCGGGAAGTAGCAATCAGCCCCAGCATTTT	TRBV19	TRBJ1-5	few	.
CASRDGTVNNEQYF	TGTGCCAGCAGGGACGGGACAGTCAATAACGAGCAGTACTTC	TRBV2	TRBJ2-7	.	TRBD1
CASSSTYRGLTEAFF	TGTGCCAGCAGCTCGACTTACAGGGGGCTTACTGAAGCTTTCTTT	TRBV7-2	TRBJ1-1	.	TRBD1
CASSSGPREGYTF	TGTGCCAGCAGTTCCGGGCCTAGGGAGGGCTACACCTTC	TRBV28	TRBJ1-2	.	.
CASSPDRVGGTDTQYF	TGCGCCAGCAGCCCGGACAGGGTTGGTGGCACAGATACGCAGTATTTT	TRBV5-1	TRBJ2-3	.	TRBD1
CASRLPGVDQPQHF	TGTGCCAGTAGACTACCGGGGGTGGATCAGCCCCAGCATTTT	TRBV19	TRBJ1-5	.	.
CASSLKAVSWNTEAFF	TGTGCCAGCAGCTTAAAGGCGGTCAGCTGGAACACTGAAGCTTTCTTT	TRBV7-6	TRBJ1-1	once	.
CASSLERGMDEQYF	TGTGCCAGCAGCTTAGAACGGGGGATGGACGAGCAGTACTTC	TRBV7-2	TRBJ2-7	.	.
CASSVLISTDTQYF	TGTGCCAGCAGCGTACTTATTTCAACAGATACGCAGTATTTT	TRBV9	TRBJ2-3	once	.
CASMRGAYEQYF	TGTGCCAGCATGAGGGGGGCCTACGAGCAGTACTTC	TRBV28	TRBJ2-7	.	.
CASSPTGPHTEAFF	TGTGCCAGCAGCCCGACGGGACCGCACACTGAAGCTTTCTTT	TRBV5-5	TRBJ1-1	.	.
CASSLEQANQPQHF	TGTGCCAGCAGCTTAGAACAGGCGAATCAGCCCCAGCATTTT	TRBV7-9	TRBJ1-5	.	.
CASSEPGTSAYNEQFF	TGTGCCAGCAGTGAACCCGGGACTAGCGCCTACAATGAGCAGTTCTTC	TRBV25-1	TRBJ2-1	.	TRBD2
CASTSIDEQYF	TGTGCCAGCACCTCGATTGACGAGCAGTACTTC	TRBV28	TRBJ2-7	.	.
CASSQGASGYTDTQYF	TGTGCCAGCAGCCAAGGGGCTAGCGGGTACACAGATACGCAGTATTTT	TRBV7-3	TRBJ2-3	.	TRBD2
CASRYRDTRLDQQYF	TGTGCCAGCAGGTATCGGGACACCCGTCTCGACCAGCAGTACTTC	TRBV4-2	TRBJ2-7	.	.
CASKTGTGEGRNEQFF	TGTGCCAGCAAGACAGGGACGGGAGAGGGCCGGAATGAGCAGTTCTTC	TRBV11-1	TRBJ2-1	.	.
CASTWTGGNYGYTF	TGTGCCAGTACTTGGACAGGGGGCAACTATGGCTACACCTTC	TRBV19	TRBJ1-2	.	TRBD1
CASSQDGSVGREAFF	TGCGCCAGCAGCCAAGACGGATCGGTGGGGCGGGAAGCTTTCTTT	TRBV4-1	TRBJ1-1	.	.
CASGRGGAVHEQFF	TGCGCCAGCGGGCGCGGGGGGGCCGTTCATGAGCAGTTCTTC	TRBV5-1	TRBJ2-1	.	TRBD2
CASTPFGSGSSGNTIYF	TGTGCCAGCACCCCCTTTGGCAGTGGGTCCTCTGGAAACACCATATATTTT	TRBV7-8	TRBJ1-3	.	.
CASSISGYSQPQHF	TGTGCCAGTAGTATTTCGGGGTATAGTCAGCCCCAGCATTTT	TRBV19	TRBJ1-5	.	.
CASSLIKAGGPYEQYF	TGCGCCAGCAGCTTAATCAAAGCGGGAGGTCCGTACGAGCAGTACTTC	TRBV5-1	TRBJ2-7	.	TRBD2
CASKVAGRLNTEAFF	TGTGCCAGTAAAGTTGCGGGCAGGCTGAACACTGAAGCTTTCTTT	TRBV19	TRBJ1-1	.	.
CASSPNAGSNQPQHF	TGTGCCAGCTCACCGAATGCAGGTAGCAATCAGCCCCAGCATTTT	TRBV18	TRBJ1-5	.	.
CAIMALAGGQDTQYF	TGTGCCATCATGGCCCTAGCGGGAGGGCAAGATACGCAGTATTTT	TRBV10-3	TRBJ2-3	.	TRBD2
CASQPGTAGGLEQYF	TGTGCCAGCCAACCCGGAACGGCGGGTGGTCTCGAGCAGTACTTC	TRBV28	TRBJ2-7	.	.
CASSSRGYPTQYF	TGTGCCAGCAGCTCTAGGGGGTATCCAACGCAGTATTTT	TRBV5-6	TRBJ2-3	.	.
CAISEKRQGGEQYF	TGTGCCATCAGTGAGAAGCGGCAAGGGGGCGAGCAGTACTTC	TRBV10-3	TRBJ2-7	.	.